This paragraph covers one TCR beta chain sequence. Its target is not known. The data belong to a study of PD-1 blockade in mismatch repair-deficient tumors. The assay was immunoSEQ multiplex PCR, and TCRdb's table has in-frame clones only and misses some. The data show more than 40,000 clones, over 70% seen once. Study results and limitations: Tumor-resident clones, often absent from pretreatment blood, expanded after pembrolizumab and then contracted.

The starting material was peripheral blood, obtained less than 21 weeks after starting pembrolizumab. The receptor comes from an adult with mismatch repair-deficient cancer.

For the CDR3, the DNA is TGTGCCAGCAGCTTAACGGCGGTGGGCACAGATACGCAGTATTTT. Translation gives CASSLTAVGTDTQYF. V and J are TRBV7-3 and TRBJ2-3; D is ambiguous. Trimming took 0 bases from V and 1 from J, leaving 8 bases between them. This CDR3 has 15 amino acids. Germline CDR1 SGHTA, CDR2 FQGTGA.